These 25 T cell receptor beta chains share one sample of origin, sequenced in a study of shared T cell receptors in the human thymus. Sequencing used immunoSEQ multiplex PCR; TCRdb keeps in-frame clones, though not all of them. The sample carries about 660,000 clones, around 87% recorded once. This same sample was also taken into another study, of human thymus T cells.

The sample taken for sequencing was thymocytes. The receptors derive from a boy under three years old with a congenital heart defect.

The chain's CDR3 is CASSVGTGELFF. The CDR3 DNA reads as TGTGCCAGCAGTGTCGGCACCGGGGAGCTGTTTTTT. The chain carries TRBV2 and TRBJ2-2, with D uncertain. CDR1 is SNHLY and CDR2 is FYNNEI in the germline V gene. The CDR3 length is 12 residues. V lost 4 bases to trimming and J lost 4 bases, with 4 bases between them.

This clone was observed a single time. The chain recombines TRBV30 with TRBJ2-3; no clear D. Germline V gene lookup returns CDR1 GTSNPN and CDR2 SVGIG (reference sequence). Trimming took off 5 bases at V and 0 bases at J, with 12 bases between the two ends. The CDR3 extends over 14 amino acids. In nucleotides, the CDR3 is TGTGCCTGGGGCGGTAGAGAGAGCACAGATACGCAGTATTTT. Protein sequence: CAWGGRESTDTQYF.

The CDR3 nucleotides are TGTGCCAGCAGCTTGGGAGGCAGGTGGGCCGGGGAGCTGTTTTTT. Protein sequence: CASSLGGRWAGELFF. The J gene is TRBJ2-2, the V gene TRBV11-2; maybe TRBD2 (6 bases). CDR3 length equals 15 residues. The germline V and J ends were trimmed by 3 bases and 6 bases, with 14 bases remaining between them. In germline, CDR1 is SGHAT, CDR2 FQNNGV.

The rearrangement uses TRBV29-1 and TRBJ2-3, with D maybe TRBD1 (7 bases). The CDR3 consists of 15 residues. CDR1 is SQVTM, CDR2 ANQGSEA, per germline. Trimming took off 5 bases at V and 4 bases at J, with 19 bases between the two ends. CDR3 in amino acids: CSVIEQGTFPDTQYF. The CDR3 DNA reads TGCAGCGTTATAGAACAGGGGACTTTCCCAGATACGCAGTATTTT.

CDR3 protein: CATSRDLKTTGEGETQYF. CDR3 nucleotide sequence: TGTGCCACCAGCAGAGATCTGAAAACGACAGGGGAGGGAGAGACCCAGTACTTC. This chain connects TRBV15 to TRBJ2-5; D possibly corresponds to TRBD1 (8 bases). The CDR3 is made up of 18 amino acids. Trimming removed 0 bases at V and 4 bases at J, with 21 bases between. Per germline, CDR1 LNHNV and CDR2 YYDKDF (reference sequence).

The CDR3 DNA follows: TGCGCCAGCAGTCCCCCTCGAGCGGGAGGGCCGGATACGCAGTATTTT. It translates to CASSPPRAGGPDTQYF. The chain links TRBV23-1 to TRBJ2-3; 10 bases fit TRBD2. TRBV23-1 is known as an ORF, though its function is uncertain. The CDR3 is 16 residues long. Germline trimming cut 4 bases from V and 6 bases from J; bases unmatched to any gene: 10.

Here the CDR3 reads CASSQRTGGRDTQYF. The CDR3 DNA sequence: TGCGCCAGCAGCCAAAGGACAGGGGGCCGAGATACGCAGTATTTT. The chain is built from TRBV4-1 and TRBJ2-3; TRBD1 agrees at 11 bases. The ends lost 2 bases at V and 5 bases at J; junction bases unmatched: 3. Germline CDR1 reads MGHRA; CDR2 reads YSYEKL. The CDR3 contains 15 residues.

The gene calls are TRBV14 and TRBJ1-5; a weak D match, TRBD1 (5 bases). The CDR3 contains 15 residues. Trimming removed 11 bases from V and 3 bases from J, with 20 bases in between. Germline V CDR1 and CDR2: SGHDN, FVKESK. CDR3 nucleotides: TGTGCCTCCAAGGCACGGCAGGGCGTCAATCAGCCCCAGCATTTT. It specifies CASKARQGVNQPQHF.

The chain recombines TRBV12-5 with TRBJ1-2, with unresolved D. With 9 bases removed from V and 2 bases from J, the gap between germline ends came to 7 bases. There are 11 residues in the CDR3. CDR1 and CDR2 from the germline V gene are LGHNT and FRNRAP. Here the CDR3 reads CASELNYGYTF. The CDR3 coding sequence is TGTGCTAGCGAACTGAACTATGGCTACACCTTC.

This clone has only one observation. This chain links TRBV7-9 with TRBJ2-7; D not resolved. Germline values: CDR1 SEHNR, CDR2 FQNEAQ (reference sequence). CDR3 size: 14 residues. The V and J ends lost 1 base and 1 base respectively, with 8 bases between them. CDR3 residues: CASSLVGKSYEQYF. CDR3 nucleotide sequence: TGTGCCAGCAGCTTAGTTGGCAAGTCCTACGAGCAGTACTTC.

The V gene is TRBV7-9, the J gene TRBJ2-7; TRBD2 aligns across 13 bases. CDR3 length: 19 residues. Germline-derived CDR1 and CDR2 are SEHNR and FQNEAQ (reference sequence). Trimming cost V 5 bases and J 1 base; bases outside gene matches: 14. This chain's CDR3 is CASSPGGLAGVGGSYEQYF. CDR3 nucleotides: TGTGCCAGCAGCCCGGGAGGACTAGCGGGAGTAGGGGGGTCCTACGAGCAGTACTTC.

This rearrangement joins TRBV19 to TRBJ2-1; 7 bases agree with TRBD2. The CDR3 runs 17 residues. Losses at the gene ends were 6 bases for V and 3 bases for J; bases not matched to a gene: 14. Looked up from germline, CDR1 is LNHDA and CDR2 is SQIVND (reference sequence). This CDR3 is CASSPRPKSGVYNEQFF. Written as DNA, the CDR3 is TGTGCCAGTAGCCCCCGCCCCAAGAGCGGGGTCTACAATGAGCAGTTCTTC.

This chain connects TRBV21-1 to TRBJ2-1; the table's D call of TRBD2 was not tested on the DNA. TRBV21-1 is a pseudogene. The CDR3 extends over 16 amino acids. The CDR3 here is CASSKKGTSGYNEQFF. CDR3 DNA sequence: TGTGCCAGCAGCAAAAAGGGGACTAGCGGCTACAATGAGCAGTTCTTC.

The chain employs TRBV7-2 and TRBJ2-1; D might be TRBD2 (6 bases). The V end was cut by 5 bases, the J end by 0 bases, with 11 bases between. Germline CDR1 is SGHTA and CDR2 is FQGNSA. The CDR3 sequence is 15 residues long. This CDR3 reads CASSIASVSYNEQFF. The CDR3 DNA reads TGTGCCAGCAGCATTGCTAGCGTCTCCTACAATGAGCAGTTCTTC. Using reference TRBV7-2 and TRBJ2-1 for the parts outside the CDR3, the full variable domain is GAGVSQSPSNKVTEKGKDVELRCDPISGHTALYWYRQSLGQGLEFLIYFQGNSAPDKSGLPSDRFSAERTGGSVSTLTIQRTQQEDSAVYLCASSIASVSYNEQFFGPGTRLTVL.

The chain uses TRBV6-5 and TRBJ2-3; tentatively, D is TRBD2 (6 bases). The V gene's germline CDR1 is MNHEY and CDR2 SVGAGI. Trimming removed 7 bases from V and 1 base from J, with 15 bases in between. CDR3 length equals 15 residues. The DNA for the CDR3 is TGTGCCAGCAAAAACCGGGACTTAGGCACAGATACGCAGTATTTT. Translating it yields CASKNRDLGTDTQYF.

The DNA for the CDR3 is TGTGCCAGCAGCCAAGATAGGCTAGCGGGAACGTCAGATACGCAGTATTTT. Its protein is CASSQDRLAGTSDTQYF. The chain recombines TRBV4-2 with TRBJ2-3; the match to TRBD2 covers 9 bases. The CDR3 totals 17 residues. After removal of 0 bases from V and 4 bases from J, the junction contained 8 bases not matched to a gene. Germline V gene lookup returns CDR1 LGHNA and CDR2 YNFKEQ.

In this sample, this clone turned up once. The CDR3 DNA is TGTGCCAGCAGTGACCACCACAACAATGAGCAGTTCTTC. It translates to CASSDHHNNEQFF. V gene TRBV6-4 combines with J gene TRBJ2-1; D ambiguous. There are 13 residues in the CDR3. Trimming stripped 2 bases from V and 5 bases from J, with 7 bases between. Germline CDR1 and CDR2: MRHNA and SNTAGT.

The chain carries TRBV15 and TRBJ2-7, with TRBD2 identical over 12 bases. J lost 3 bases, V lost 0 bases, and 9 bases had no gene match. CDR3 size: 18 residues. From germline, CDR1 is LNHNV and CDR2 YYDKDF (reference sequence). This CDR3 is CATSRDAPTSGRVYEQYF. CDR3 bases: TGTGCCACCAGCAGAGACGCCCCGACTAGCGGGAGAGTCTACGAGCAGTACTTC.

J is TRBJ2-1 and V is TRBV5-1; D gene uncertain. The V gene's germline CDR1 is SGHRS and CDR2 YFSETQ. The V gene lost 0 bases and the J gene lost 0 bases, with 10 bases spanning the gap. The length of the CDR3 is 16 residues. CDR3 bases: TGCGCCAGCAGCTTGGACCCGAACATCTCCTACAATGAGCAGTTCTTC. Protein sequence: CASSLDPNISYNEQFF.

V is TRBV6-1 and J is TRBJ2-7; D perhaps matches TRBD2 (6 bases). The germline V gene has CDR1 MNHNS and CDR2 SASEGT. The V end lost 4 bases, the J end lost 3 bases, and 13 bases lay between the germline ends. CDR3 length: 14 residues. The CDR3 region is CASSGTVEGYEQYF. The CDR3 nucleotides are TGTGCCAGCAGTGGGACGGTGGAGGGCTACGAGCAGTACTTC.

This clone was seen more than once but under ten times. This chain links TRBV4-3 with TRBJ2-5; 9 nucleotides line up with TRBD2. Losses at the gene ends were 1 base for V and 2 bases for J; bases not matched to a gene: 5. The CDR3 runs to 16 residues. Looked up from germline, CDR1 is LGHNA and CDR2 is YSLEER. Here the CDR3 reads CASSQASSGAQETQYF. The CDR3 nucleotides read TGCGCCAGCAGCCAAGCCTCTAGCGGGGCACAAGAGACCCAGTACTTC.

The rearrangement uses TRBV5-4 and TRBJ2-7; 7 positions match TRBD1. Unmatched junction bases numbered 5, after V lost 3 bases and J lost 2 bases. The germline V gene encodes CDR1 SGHNT and CDR2 YYREEE (reference sequence). The CDR3 length is 14 residues. CDR3 region: CASSWEQGPYEQYF. The CDR3 DNA reads TGTGCCAGCAGCTGGGAACAGGGGCCCTACGAGCAGTACTTC.

V is TRBV27 and J is TRBJ2-5; TRBD2 aligns across 12 bases. The germline gives CDR1 MNHEY, CDR2 SMNVEV (reference sequence). This CDR3 has 16 amino acids. V gave up 8 bases and J gave up 10 bases; unmatched junction bases: 17. This CDR3 reads CASLTLAGGPGGIQYF. In DNA form, the CDR3 reads TGTGCCAGCCTAACCCTAGCGGGAGGGCCGGGAGGGATCCAGTACTTC.

Concerning this clone itself: One junction end does not reproduce the germline sequence, and a read error may be involved. The J gene is TRBJ1-2, the V gene TRBV20-1; no reliable D call. Germline loops: CDR1 DFQATT, CDR2 SNEGSKA (reference sequence). The CDR3 has 10 amino acids. The CDR3 nucleotides read TGCAGTGCTAGAGTCGGAGAAGCCTCCTTC. Translating it yields CSARVGEASF.

This clone was detected once. This sequence joins TRBV28 and TRBJ1-6; maybe TRBD1 (5 bases). V was clipped by 8 bases and J by 9 bases, with 26 bases between them. This CDR3 has 17 amino acids. CDR1 MDHEN and CDR2 SYDVKM come from the germline V gene. The CDR3 DNA is TGTGCCAGCTCTATGTCGGGGGTGCTCGGTATAGGTTCACCCCTCCACTTT. This encodes CASSMSGVLGIGSPLHF.